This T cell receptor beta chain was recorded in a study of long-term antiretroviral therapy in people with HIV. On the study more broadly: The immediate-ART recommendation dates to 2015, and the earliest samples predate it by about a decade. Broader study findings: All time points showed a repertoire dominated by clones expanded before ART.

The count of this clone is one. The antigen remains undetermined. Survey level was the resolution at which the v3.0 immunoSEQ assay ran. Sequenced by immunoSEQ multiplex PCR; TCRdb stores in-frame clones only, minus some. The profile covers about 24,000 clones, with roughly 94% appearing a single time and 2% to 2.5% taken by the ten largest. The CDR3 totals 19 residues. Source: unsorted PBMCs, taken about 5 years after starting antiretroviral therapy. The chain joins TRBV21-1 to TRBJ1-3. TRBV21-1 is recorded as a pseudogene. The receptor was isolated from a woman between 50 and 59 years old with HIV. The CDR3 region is CASISCRDVQISAGNTIYF. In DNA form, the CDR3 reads TGTGCCAGCATCTCCTGCCGGGACGTCCAGATTAGTGCTGGAAACACCATATATTTT.